This T cell receptor (beta chain) was profiled in a study of T cell repertoires in cytomegalovirus infection. Overall study: It was recently identified HLA-C-restricted and well-studied HLA-B-restricted CMV epitopes that the study used. It can be stated that public TCR beta signatures indicated CMV infection as well as a matching HLA type. Broader study findings: The study identified carriers of CMV plus the relevant HLA from cumulative public TCR beta family frequency. The study found HLA-C-restricted CMV-specific TCR beta clonotypes dominating the ex vivo response.

Using its own MiXCR run on the reads, TCRdb lists one record per CDR3 protein. The repertoire consists of about 920,000 distinct CDR3 sequences, with around 30% occurring once and the leading ten covering roughly 13%. Germline V gene sequence: CDR1 KGHDR, CDR2 SFDVKD. This CDR3 has 18 residues. V shed 4 bases, J shed 8 bases, and the junction held 15 bases outside the gene matches. This clonotype came up once. The target antigen is unknown. The chain carries TRBV24-1 and TRBJ1-4; TRBD1 matches 10 bases. The receptor comes from a human donor in good health (CMV status not recorded). Some clones in this sample may be carry-over from other donors' samples. Here the sequenced sample was cultured CD8+ T cells from PBMCs, taken from culture after CMV antigen stimulation. CDR3 residues: CATSEFEPAGTGDEKLFF. Written as DNA, the CDR3 is TGTGCCACCAGTGAGTTCGAACCAGCCGGGACAGGGGACGAAAAACTGTTTTTT.